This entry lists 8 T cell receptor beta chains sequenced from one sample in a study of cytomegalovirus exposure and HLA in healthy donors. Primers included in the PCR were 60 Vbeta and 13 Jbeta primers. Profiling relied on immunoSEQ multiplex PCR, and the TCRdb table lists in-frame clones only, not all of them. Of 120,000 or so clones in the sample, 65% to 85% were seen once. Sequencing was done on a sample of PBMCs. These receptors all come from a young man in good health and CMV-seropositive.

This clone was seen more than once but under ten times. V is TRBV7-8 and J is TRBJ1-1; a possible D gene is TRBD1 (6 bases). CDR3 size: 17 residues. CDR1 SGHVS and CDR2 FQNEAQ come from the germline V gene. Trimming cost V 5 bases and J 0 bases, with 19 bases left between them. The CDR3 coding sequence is TGTGCCAGCAGCGTTAGAAGGGGGAGATTTATGAACACTGAAGCTTTCTTT. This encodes CASSVRRGRFMNTEAFF.

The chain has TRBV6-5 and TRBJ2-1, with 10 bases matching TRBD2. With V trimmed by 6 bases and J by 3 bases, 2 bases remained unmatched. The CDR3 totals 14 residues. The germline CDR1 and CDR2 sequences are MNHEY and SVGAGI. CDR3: CASSRLAGYNEQFF. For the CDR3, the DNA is TGTGCCAGCAGCCGACTAGCGGGCTACAATGAGCAGTTCTTC.

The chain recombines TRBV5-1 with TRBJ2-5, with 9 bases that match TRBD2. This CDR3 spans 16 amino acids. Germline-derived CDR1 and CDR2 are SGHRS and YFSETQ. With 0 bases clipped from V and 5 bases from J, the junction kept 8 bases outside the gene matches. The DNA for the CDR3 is TGCGCCAGCAGCTTGGGGGTTAGCGGGAGCTTGGAGACCCAGTACTTC. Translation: CASSLGVSGSLETQYF.

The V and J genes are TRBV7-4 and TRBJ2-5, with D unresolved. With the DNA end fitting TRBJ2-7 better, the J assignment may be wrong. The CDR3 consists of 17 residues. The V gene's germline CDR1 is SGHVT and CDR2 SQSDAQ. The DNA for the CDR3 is TGTGCCAGCAGCTTAGTCTTCTCAGGTCAAGCCCCCTACGAGCAGTACTTC. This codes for CASSLVFSGQAPYEQYF.

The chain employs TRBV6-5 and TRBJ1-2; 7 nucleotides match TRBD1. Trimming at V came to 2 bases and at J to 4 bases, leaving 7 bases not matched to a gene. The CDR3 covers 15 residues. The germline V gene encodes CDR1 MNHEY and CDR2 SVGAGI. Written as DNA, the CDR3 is TGTGCCAGCAGTTACATCCCGGGACAGTCCTATGGCTACACCTTC. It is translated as CASSYIPGQSYGYTF.

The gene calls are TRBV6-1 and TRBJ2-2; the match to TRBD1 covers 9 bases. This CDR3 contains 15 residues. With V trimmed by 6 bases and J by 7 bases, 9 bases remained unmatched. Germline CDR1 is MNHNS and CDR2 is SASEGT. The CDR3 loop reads CASRREQGAGGELFF. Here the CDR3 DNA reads TGTGCCAGCAGGAGGGAACAGGGGGCAGGCGGGGAGCTGTTTTTT.

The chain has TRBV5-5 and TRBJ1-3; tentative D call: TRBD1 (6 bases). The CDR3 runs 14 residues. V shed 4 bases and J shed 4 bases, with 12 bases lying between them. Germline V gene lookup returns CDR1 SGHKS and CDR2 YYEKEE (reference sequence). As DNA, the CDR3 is TGTGCCAGCAGCCCCGGGACATTCGGAAACACCATATATTTT. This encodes CASSPGTFGNTIYF.

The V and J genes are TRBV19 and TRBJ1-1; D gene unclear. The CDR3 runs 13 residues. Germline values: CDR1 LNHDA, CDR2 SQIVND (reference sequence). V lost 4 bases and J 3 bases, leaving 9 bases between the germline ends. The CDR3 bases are TGTGCCAGTAGTACGGCGGTGGACACTGAAGCTTTCTTT. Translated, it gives CASSTAVDTEAFF.